The clone carrying this TCR beta chain was seen once. Clones were sequenced by immunoSEQ multiplex PCR, and TCRdb holds only the in-frame ones, with some missing. This table holds about 140,000 clones, approximately 78% found once. This sample is drawn from a study of blood T cell repertoires in COVID-19. Study summary: The United States, Italy and Spain were the sources of the acute and convalescent COVID-19 samples.

Trimming stripped 3 bases from V and 6 bases from J, with 8 bases between. CDR1 MNHNS and CDR2 SASEGT come from the germline V gene. The CDR3 is 13 amino acids. The TCR sequence derives from a woman older than 75 with acute or convalescent COVID-19. Input material: peripheral blood. This chain joins TRBV6-1 and TRBJ1-4; D unresolved. The CDR3 region is CASSEVADEKLFF. The CDR3 coding sequence is TGTGCCAGCAGTGAGGTTGCAGATGAAAAACTGTTTTTT.